The next 25 T cell receptor beta chains were all read from a single sample in a study of beta chain features in type 1 diabetes (dated 2018 in TCRdb). Receptor libraries were prepared by the immunoSEQ multiplex PCR assay. The entire amount of isolated RNA was reverse transcribed using the High Capacity cDNA Reverse Transcription Kit, so the sequenced TCRB transcripts were expressed ones. Imported from immuneACCESS, the table was reduced by TCRdb to in-frame sequences with V and J called. These copies leave out some clones; in studies compared against another copy, an unresolved V gene accounts for under half, and the cause of the remainder is not known. Across this sample there are approximately 140,000 clones, with roughly 10% seen only once. The leading ten clones occupy approximately 0.69% of the sample. The sequenced sample consisted of central memory CD4+ T cells from blood. These receptors originate from a woman in her forties in good health.

This clone turned up a few times. The CDR3 is CAGPGGARRETQYF. The CDR3 DNA follows: TGCGCCGGACCCGGGGGGGCACGTCGGGAGACCCAGTACTTC. V is TRBV23-1 and J is TRBJ2-5, with 8 bases lining up with TRBD2. TRBV23-1 is treated as an ORF (open reading frame) with a function not yet certain. Losses at the gene ends were 11 bases for V and 5 bases for J; bases not matched to a gene: 13. The CDR3 consists of 14 residues.

This clone appeared a few times. The chain recombines TRBV7-9 with TRBJ1-5, with D possibly TRBD1 on 5 matching bases. Trimming shortened V by 6 bases and J by 5 bases, and 14 bases separated the two germline ends. The CDR3 runs to 14 residues. CDR1 is SEHNR, CDR2 FQNEAQ, per germline (reference sequence). This CDR3 is CASSSLGVDQPQHF. In DNA form, the CDR3 reads TGTGCCAGCAGTTCATTAGGGGTTGATCAGCCCCAGCATTTT.

The rearrangement joins TRBV7-8 to TRBJ1-4; 9 bases are a match to TRBD1. CDR1 is SGHVS and CDR2 is FQNEAQ in the germline V gene. The CDR3 is 15 amino acids. V gave up 0 bases and J gave up 7 bases; unmatched junction bases: 3. The CDR3 DNA sequence: TGTGCCAGCAGCTTAGCAAGGGGACAGGGTGAAAAACTGTTTTTT. Protein sequence: CASSLARGQGEKLFF.

V usage is TRBV7-8 and J usage is TRBJ1-1; D is ambiguous. The CDR3 runs 13 residues. The germline CDR1 and CDR2 sequences are SGHVS and FQNEAQ. Deletions cut 7 bases from V and 0 bases from J, with 9 bases between. The CDR3 DNA follows: TGTGCCAGCAACATTGACATGAACACTGAAGCTTTCTTT. Protein: CASNIDMNTEAFF.

Many counts were recorded for this clone. The chain has TRBV18 and TRBJ2-1; D may be TRBD1 (5 bases). This CDR3 region has 12 residues. From germline, CDR1 is KGHSH and CDR2 LQKENI. V was clipped by 1 base and J by 7 bases, with 5 bases between them. The CDR3 DNA is TGTGCCAGCTCACCACGACAGAATGAGCAGTTCTTC. Encoded protein: CASSPRQNEQFF.

The chain recombines TRBV7-6 with TRBJ2-2; 9 bases are a match to TRBD2. CDR3 length: 17 residues. The J segment lost 1 base and the V segment lost 4 bases, leaving 7 bases of the junction unmatched. The germline V gene has CDR1 SGHVS and CDR2 FNYEAQ. The CDR3 DNA follows: TGTGCCAGCAGCTCGTTAGCGGGGGCCGTGAACACCGGGGAGCTGTTTTTT. It yields the protein CASSSLAGAVNTGELFF.

The CDR3 coding sequence is TGTGCCAGCTTAGCGGGGGGGCGAAATACGCAGTATTTT. This sequence encodes CASLAGGRNTQYF. The chain combines TRBV2 with TRBJ2-3, with TRBD2 identical over 11 bases. Trimming removed 8 bases from V and 7 bases from J; junction bases left unmatched: 5. There are 13 residues in the CDR3. Germline V gene sequence: CDR1 SNHLY, CDR2 FYNNEI.

The table lists this clone with a few counts. DNA of the CDR3: TGTGCCAGCACACCTTCCGGGAGCAGTACCTACGAGCAGTACTTC. Amino acids: CASTPSGSSTYEQYF. The chain has TRBV6-5 and TRBJ2-7; tentative D call: TRBD2 (6 bases). The V end was cut by 7 bases, the J end by 2 bases, with 18 bases between. From germline, CDR1 is MNHEY and CDR2 SVGAGI. The CDR3 has 15 amino acids.

This chain links TRBV5-4 with TRBJ2-7; D may be TRBD1 (6 bases). The CDR3 has 14 amino acids. From germline, CDR1 is SGHNT and CDR2 YYREEE (reference sequence). Trimming cost V 0 bases and J 3 bases, with 10 bases left between them. The CDR3 region is CASSLGQDSYEQYF. The CDR3 coding sequence is TGTGCCAGCAGCTTGGGACAGGATAGCTACGAGCAGTACTTC.

In its sample, this clone was seen a few times. V and J are TRBV7-6 and TRBJ1-5; D possibly corresponds to TRBD1 (6 bases). The CDR3 loop spans 15 amino acids. Trimming cost V 5 bases and J 9 bases, with 20 bases left between them. Germline assignment: CDR1 SGHVS and CDR2 FNYEAQ. CDR3 sequence: CASSQGGGGLGPQHF. The DNA for the CDR3 is TGTGCCAGCAGCCAAGGGGGGGGCGGTCTGGGGCCCCAGCATTTT.

This clone was counted at least ten times. This chain connects TRBV29-1 to TRBJ2-3; no clear D. Germline CDR1 and CDR2: SQVTM and ANQGSEA. The CDR3 extends over 12 amino acids. Between the trimmed V and J ends, which lost 3 bases and 6 bases, there was a span of 10 bases. The CDR3: CSVEPPGDTQYF. As DNA, the CDR3 is TGCAGCGTTGAGCCCCCCGGGGATACGCAGTATTTT.

This chain uses TRBV7-2 with TRBJ2-5; a possible D gene is TRBD2 (5 bases). Between the trimmed V and J ends, which lost 8 bases and 5 bases, there was a span of 24 bases. This CDR3 has 16 residues. Germline loops: CDR1 SGHTA, CDR2 FQGNSA. The CDR3 is CASFSALSRLGETQYF. CDR3 sequence (DNA): TGTGCCAGCTTTAGCGCGCTCTCGAGGTTAGGGGAGACCCAGTACTTC.

This clone was seen a handful of times. The V and J genes are TRBV6-1 and TRBJ2-1; 9 bases align to TRBD1. V lost 3 bases, J lost 0 bases, and 6 bases stayed unmatched. The germline V gene encodes CDR1 MNHNS and CDR2 SASEGT. The CDR3 sequence is 17 residues long. As DNA, the CDR3 is TGTGCCAGCAGTGAGGGACAGGGCGCGCCCTCCTACAATGAGCAGTTCTTC. Translation: CASSEGQGAPSYNEQFF.

This clone was picked up many times. The V gene is TRBV7-9, the J gene TRBJ2-7; TRBD1 is a possible D gene (6 bases). The CDR3 runs to 13 residues. Trimming removed 4 bases from V and 5 bases from J, with 12 bases in between. The V gene's germline CDR1 is SEHNR and CDR2 FQNEAQ (reference sequence). The CDR3 DNA reads as TGTGCCAGCAGCTCAGGGGCGATCGACGAGCAGTACTTC. This codes for CASSSGAIDEQYF.

The chain has TRBV19 and TRBJ2-5, with 7 positions matching TRBD1. The CDR3 consists of 15 residues. J was trimmed by 2 bases and V by 5 bases; bases with no gene match: 8. Germline V gene data show CDR1 as LNHDA and CDR2 as SQIVND (reference sequence). CDR3 residues: CASSLQGSRQETQYF. CDR3 nucleotides: TGTGCCAGTAGTCTACAGGGGAGTCGGCAAGAGACCCAGTACTTC.

This clone appeared a few times. The rearrangement links TRBV19 to TRBJ1-5; TRBD1 might be the D (6 bases). Trimming took 3 bases from V and 3 from J, leaving 12 bases between them. The CDR3 contains 15 residues. Looked up from germline, CDR1 is LNHDA and CDR2 is SQIVND (reference sequence). The DNA of the CDR3 is TGTGCCAGTAGTATCTCCAGGGGAAACAATCAGCCCCAGCATTTT. Residues: CASSISRGNNQPQHF.

This clone was detected only a few times. The chain links TRBV12-5 to TRBJ2-3, with a possible D match to TRBD1 (6 bases). V lost 6 bases to trimming and J lost 3 bases, with 16 bases between them. The length of the CDR3 is 15 residues. CDR1 LGHNT and CDR2 FRNRAP come from the germline V gene. CDR3 loop: CASGPVNRETDTQYF. As DNA, the CDR3 is TGTGCTAGTGGACCGGTGAACAGGGAGACAGATACGCAGTATTTT.

V gene TRBV15 combines with J gene TRBJ2-5; TRBD2 matches at 8 bases. From germline, CDR1 is LNHNV and CDR2 YYDKDF (reference sequence). The V gene end was trimmed by 2 bases and the J gene end by 5 bases; junction bases not matched to a gene: 4. CDR3 length equals 14 residues. CDR3 DNA sequence: TGTGCCACCAGCAGACCATTAGCGGGGGAGACCCAGTACTTC. Protein sequence: CATSRPLAGETQYF.

This clone was detected only a few times. The rearrangement uses TRBV6-1 and TRBJ2-7; 14 bases fit TRBD2. V trimming: 7 bases; J trimming: 4 bases; junction bases outside the gene matches: 6. The V gene's germline CDR1 is MNHNS and CDR2 SASEGT. CDR3 length: 15 amino acids. The CDR3 spells CASTPWTSGGYEQYF. The CDR3 DNA sequence: TGTGCCAGCACCCCTTGGACTAGCGGGGGGTACGAGCAGTACTTC.

This rearrangement joins TRBV6-5 to TRBJ1-1; perhaps TRBD1 as D (6 bases). The ends were cut back, 7 bases at V and 7 bases at J, with 16 bases in the middle. The V gene's germline CDR1 is MNHEY and CDR2 SVGAGI. The CDR3 is 13 residues long. Written as DNA, the CDR3 is TGTGCCAGCATATCCTCAGGGGAGGGTGAAGCTTTCTTT. It encodes CASISSGEGEAFF.

Only a few counts were recorded for this clone. The chain uses TRBV11-2 and TRBJ2-5; D might be TRBD2 (6 bases). Germline-derived CDR1 and CDR2 are SGHAT and FQNNGV. V dropped 4 bases and J dropped 7 bases, with 13 bases sitting between them. The CDR3 has 13 residues. Here the CDR3 reads CASSSWGDGTQYF. The CDR3 DNA reads as TGTGCCAGCAGCTCGTGGGGGGACGGGACCCAGTACTTC.

The chain has TRBV27 and TRBJ2-5; 11 nucleotides agree with TRBD1. Germline V lookup: CDR1 MNHEY, CDR2 SMNVEV (reference sequence). Trimming removed 1 base from V and 7 bases from J; junction bases left unmatched: 2. CDR3 length: 14 residues. The CDR3 loop reads CASSLFGTGGTQYF. The CDR3, as DNA: TGTGCCAGCAGTTTATTCGGGACAGGGGGGACCCAGTACTTC.

This clone was seen more than once but under ten times. The V and J genes are TRBV29-1 and TRBJ2-7, with 8 positions matching TRBD1. The CDR3 contains 13 residues. In germline, CDR1 is SQVTM, CDR2 ANQGSEA. The ends lost 6 bases at V and 6 bases at J; junction bases unmatched: 10. The CDR3 region has the DNA TGCAGCGTGACAATCGGACAGGGTGGCGAGCAGTACTTC. Protein product: CSVTIGQGGEQYF.

This clone occurred a few times. V is TRBV7-9 and J is TRBJ1-2; possible D gene TRBD1, 5 bases. V was pared by 3 bases and J by 0 bases, with 8 bases between. The CDR3 spans 14 residues. Germline V gene lookup returns CDR1 SEHNR and CDR2 FQNEAQ (reference sequence). Here the CDR3 reads CASSLTATNYGYTF. CDR3 coding DNA: TGTGCCAGCAGCTTGACAGCCACTAACTATGGCTACACCTTC.

This clone was counted a few times. The chain combines TRBV13 with TRBJ2-5; D perhaps matches TRBD2 (6 bases). Germline lookup yields CDR1 PRHDT and CDR2 FYEKMQ (reference sequence). With 7 bases removed from V and 0 bases from J, the gap between germline ends came to 12 bases. The CDR3 spans 14 residues. CDR3 sequence (DNA): TGTGCCAGCAAGGAGGGGCCAAACCAAGAGACCCAGTACTTC. Translating it yields CASKEGPNQETQYF.